This T cell receptor beta chain stems from a study of T cell repertoires in cytomegalovirus infection. Looking at the study overall: CMV infection plus the matching HLA type was flagged by public TCR beta signatures.

This clonotype was detected many times. Its antigen is as yet unknown. Between the trimmed V and J ends, which lost 1 base and 2 bases, there was a span of 6 bases. CDR3 size: 14 residues. The germline V gene encodes CDR1 SGHTA and CDR2 FQGNSA. The study's findings and limits: Summed frequency of shared TCR beta families picked out CMV carriers who also had the relevant HLA. CMV-specific TCR beta clonotypes restricted by HLA-C dominated the ex vivo response.

MiXCR, applied by TCRdb to the reads, yields one record per CDR3 protein. Of approximately 240,000 distinct CDR3 sequences listed, about 12% are singletons. The sample was PBMCs. This sequence joins TRBV7-2 and TRBJ1-5, with D uncertain. The clonotype comes from a human donor in good health (CMV status not recorded). Some clones in this sample may be carry-over from other donors' samples. The CDR3 DNA sequence: TGTGCCAGCAGCTTAGTCGAGCGCAATCAGCCCCAGCATTTT. Encoded protein: CASSLVERNQPQHF.